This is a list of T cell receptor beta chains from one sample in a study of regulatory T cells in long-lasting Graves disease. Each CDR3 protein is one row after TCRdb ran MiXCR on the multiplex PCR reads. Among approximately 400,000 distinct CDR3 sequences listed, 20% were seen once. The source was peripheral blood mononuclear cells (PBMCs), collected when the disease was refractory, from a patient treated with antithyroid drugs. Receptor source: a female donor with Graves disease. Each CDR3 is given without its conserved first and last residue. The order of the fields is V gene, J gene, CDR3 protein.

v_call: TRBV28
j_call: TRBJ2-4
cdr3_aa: ASSQTGVAKNIQY

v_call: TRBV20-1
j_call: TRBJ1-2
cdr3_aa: SARDYGNSDYGYT

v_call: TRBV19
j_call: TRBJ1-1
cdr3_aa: ASSTGTAMNTEAF

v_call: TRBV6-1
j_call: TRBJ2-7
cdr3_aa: ASSPPGGYEQY

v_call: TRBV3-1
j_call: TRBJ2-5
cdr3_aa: ASSQTEETQY

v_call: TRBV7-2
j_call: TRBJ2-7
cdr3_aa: ASSPEGLAGAYEQY

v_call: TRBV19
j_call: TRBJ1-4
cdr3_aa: ASSARWADEKLF

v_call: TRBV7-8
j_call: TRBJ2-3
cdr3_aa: ASSLTSGSGDTQY

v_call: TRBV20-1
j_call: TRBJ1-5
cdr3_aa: SARAGQPQH

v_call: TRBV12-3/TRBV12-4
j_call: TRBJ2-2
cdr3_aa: ASTKSSGLSRRELF

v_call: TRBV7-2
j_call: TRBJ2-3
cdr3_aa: ASSLGPSGSEVDTQY

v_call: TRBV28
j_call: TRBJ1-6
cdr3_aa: ASSLDPGQPNSPLH

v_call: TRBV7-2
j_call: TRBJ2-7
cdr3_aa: ASSLTGGFDEQY

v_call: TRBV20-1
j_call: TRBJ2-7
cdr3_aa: SARDLQGDFYEQY

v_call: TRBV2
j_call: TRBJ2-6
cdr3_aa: ASSEIGPAGANVLT

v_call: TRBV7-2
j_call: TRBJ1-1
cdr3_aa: ASSWGTGGRTEAF

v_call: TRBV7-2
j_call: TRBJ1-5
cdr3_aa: ASSLRPTGNQPQH

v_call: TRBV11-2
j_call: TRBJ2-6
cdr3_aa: ASSRASGNSGANVLT

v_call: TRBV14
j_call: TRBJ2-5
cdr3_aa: ASSQGVLAGYETQY

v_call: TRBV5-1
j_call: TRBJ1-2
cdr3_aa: ASSSQGDGYT

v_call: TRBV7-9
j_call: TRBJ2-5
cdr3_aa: ASSIQGAQTQY

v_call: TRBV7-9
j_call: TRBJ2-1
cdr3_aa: ASSLVGRDEQF

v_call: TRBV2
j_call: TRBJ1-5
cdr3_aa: ASSEERNYQPQH

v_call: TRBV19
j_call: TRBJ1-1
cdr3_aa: ASGQRMNTEAF

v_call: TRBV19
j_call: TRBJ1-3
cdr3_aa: ASSIGGSTAGNTIY

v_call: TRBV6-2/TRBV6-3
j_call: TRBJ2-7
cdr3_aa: ASSYNPASYEQY

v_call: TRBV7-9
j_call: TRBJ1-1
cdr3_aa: ASRPDGNTEAF

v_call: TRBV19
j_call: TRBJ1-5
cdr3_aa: ASTSGQGNQPQH

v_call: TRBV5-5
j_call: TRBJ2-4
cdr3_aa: ASSWASQSIQY

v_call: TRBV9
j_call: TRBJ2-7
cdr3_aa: ASSVGVGLVYEQY

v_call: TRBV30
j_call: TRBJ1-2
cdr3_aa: AWSLTRGSNYGYT

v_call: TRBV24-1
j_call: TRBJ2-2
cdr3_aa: ATSDSRSPNTGELF

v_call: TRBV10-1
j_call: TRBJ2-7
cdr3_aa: ASSQTGTSRGEQY

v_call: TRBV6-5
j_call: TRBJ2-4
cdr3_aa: ASSYSGGINIQY

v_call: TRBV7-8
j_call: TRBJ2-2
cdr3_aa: ASSFWTAHDGELF

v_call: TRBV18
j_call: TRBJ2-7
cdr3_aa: ASSPPGTVSYEQY

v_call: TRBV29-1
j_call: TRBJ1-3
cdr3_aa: SVGGGTNSGNTIY

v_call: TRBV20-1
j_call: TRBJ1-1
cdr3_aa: SAESDGNTEAF

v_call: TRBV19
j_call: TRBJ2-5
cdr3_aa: ASSMVGGQETQY

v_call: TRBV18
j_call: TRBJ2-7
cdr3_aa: ASSRTGNPTYEQY

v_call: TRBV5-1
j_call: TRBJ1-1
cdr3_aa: ASSLGGQENTEAF

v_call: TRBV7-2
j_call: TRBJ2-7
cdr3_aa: ASSPPSGHSYEQY

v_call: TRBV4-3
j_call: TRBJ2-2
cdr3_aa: ASSQGFFKGNNTGELF

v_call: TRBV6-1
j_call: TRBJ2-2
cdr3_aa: ASSVPSGRASTGELF

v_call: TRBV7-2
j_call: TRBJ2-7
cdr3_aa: ASSHISGGAYEQY

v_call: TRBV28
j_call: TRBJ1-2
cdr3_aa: ASLGQEYGYT

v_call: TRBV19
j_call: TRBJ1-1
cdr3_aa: ASRTAGGTEAF

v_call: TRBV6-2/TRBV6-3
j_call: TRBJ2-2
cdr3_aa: ASTTDGKLNTGELF